These 30 T cell receptor beta chains share one sample of origin, sequenced in a study of T cell responses to AZD1222 COVID-19 vaccine. The assay was immunoSEQ multiplex PCR, and TCRdb's table has in-frame clones only and misses some. The sample holds around 88,000 clones, 70% to 90% seen once. The material was peripheral blood, obtained on day 0 of AZD1222 vaccination. The receptors shown here come from an adult in good health.

The chain links TRBV9 to TRBJ1-5; D uncertain. In germline, CDR1 is SGDLS, CDR2 YYNGEE. With 6 bases removed from V and 0 bases from J, the gap between germline ends came to 13 bases. This CDR3 contains 15 residues. CDR3 DNA: TGTGCCAGCACCACTGACGGAAATAGCAATCAGCCCCAGCATTTT. Translating gives CASTTDGNSNQPQHF.

The V and J genes are TRBV5-1 and TRBJ2-7; TRBD2 aligns across 9 bases. The V and J ends lost 4 bases and 6 bases, in that order; junction bases with no gene match: 11. CDR1 is SGHRS, CDR2 YFSETQ, per germline. The CDR3 contains 15 residues. Written as DNA, the CDR3 is TGCGCCAGCAGCGCGCCTAGCGGGACGGGACGCGAGCAGTACTTC. Protein: CASSAPSGTGREQYF.

The rearrangement uses TRBV6-4 and TRBJ1-5; 7 bases are a match to TRBD1. J was trimmed by 6 bases and V by 6 bases; bases with no gene match: 11. This CDR3 contains 15 residues. Per germline, CDR1 MRHNA and CDR2 SNTAGT. This chain's CDR3 is CASSPTTGSGQPQHF. Written as DNA, the CDR3 is TGTGCCAGCAGCCCTACGACAGGGTCGGGTCAGCCCCAGCATTTT.

The rearrangement uses TRBV5-1 and TRBJ2-5, with 11 bases matching TRBD1. The germline V gene encodes CDR1 SGHRS and CDR2 YFSETQ. V gave up 4 bases and J gave up 5 bases; unmatched junction bases: 7. This CDR3 contains 15 residues. CDR3 sequence: CASSDGQGAWETQYF. In DNA, the CDR3 is TGCGCCAGCAGCGACGGACAGGGGGCTTGGGAGACCCAGTACTTC.

The V and J genes are TRBV29-1 and TRBJ1-2, with D perhaps TRBD1 (5 bases). Between the trimmed V and J ends, which lost 4 bases and 4 bases, there was a span of 10 bases. Looked up from germline, CDR1 is SQVTM and CDR2 is ANQGSEA. CDR3 size: 12 residues. As DNA, the CDR3 is TGCAGCGTTGTTGGGACGGCCTATGGCTACACCTTC. Amino acids: CSVVGTAYGYTF.

This chain links TRBV3-1 (or the pseudogene TRBV3-2) with TRBJ2-3; 11 bases align to TRBD2. The CDR3 length is 16 residues. Germline V gene sequence: CDR1 LGHDT, CDR2 YNNKEL (reference sequence). The V gene end was trimmed by 0 bases and the J gene end by 6 bases; junction bases not matched to a gene: 5. The CDR3 loop reads CASSQEASGRSDTQYF. The DNA for the CDR3 is TGTGCCAGCAGCCAAGAGGCTAGCGGGAGGTCCGATACGCAGTATTTT.

In its sample, this clone was seen a few times. At one boundary the junction diverges from the germline segment, which might be a read error. CDR3 nucleotides: TGTGCTAGCAGCCCAGGGGAGGGACGGTTCACTGAAGCTTTCTTT. This translates into CASSPGEGRFTEAFF. This chain uses TRBV7-7 with TRBJ1-1, with a tentative D call TRBD1 (6 bases). Germline CDR1 and CDR2: SSHAT and FNYEAQ (reference sequence). This CDR3 region has 15 residues. Filled out from reference TRBV7-7 and TRBJ1-1, the complete variable domain reads GAGVSQSPRYKVTKRGQDVTLRCDPISSHATLYWYQQALGQGPEFLTYFNYEAQPDKSGLPSDRFSAERPEGSISTLTIQRTEQRDSAMYRCASSPGEGRFTEAFFGQGTRLTVV.

The rearrangement joins TRBV5-4 to TRBJ1-2; 7 bases fit TRBD1. The J segment lost 2 bases and the V segment lost 3 bases, leaving 4 bases of the junction unmatched. CDR3 size: 14 residues. Germline assignment: CDR1 SGHNT and CDR2 YYREEE (reference sequence). The CDR3 DNA sequence: TGTGCCAGCAGCTCAGGACAGGAGAACTATGGCTACACCTTC. As protein: CASSSGQENYGYTF. Supplemented by reference TRBV5-4 and TRBJ1-2, the full variable domain reads ETGVTQSPTHLIKTRGQQVTLRCSSQSGHNTVSWYQQALGQGPQFIFQYYREEENGRGNFPPRFSGLQFPNYSSELNVNALELDDSALYLCASSSGQENYGYTFGSGTRLTVV.

The V gene is TRBV24-1, the J gene TRBJ1-5; D is uncertain. The CDR3 covers 14 residues. Germline assignment: CDR1 KGHDR and CDR2 SFDVKD. Between the trimmed V and J ends, which lost 4 bases and 4 bases, there was a span of 10 bases. CDR3 nucleotides: TGTGCCACCAGTGACTGGGCCAGGAATCAGCCCCAGCATTTT. This gives the protein CATSDWARNQPQHF.

This sequence joins TRBV9 and TRBJ1-2; 8 nucleotides align to TRBD1. The germline V gene has CDR1 SGDLS and CDR2 YYNGEE. Trimming at V came to 2 bases and at J to 0 bases, leaving 3 bases not matched to a gene. The CDR3 loop spans 15 amino acids. CDR3 amino acids: CASSVTGGSNYGYTF. The CDR3 coding sequence is TGTGCCAGCAGCGTCACAGGGGGATCTAACTATGGCTACACCTTC.

The chain recombines TRBV28 with TRBJ2-7, with unresolved D. The CDR3 runs to 14 residues. CDR1 and CDR2 (germline): MDHEN, SYDVKM. Trimming pared 3 bases from V and 0 bases from J, leaving 9 bases between. The CDR3 is CASSFHGSSYEQYF. The CDR3 DNA follows: TGTGCCAGCAGTTTCCACGGAAGCTCCTACGAGCAGTACTTC. The full variable domain, completed using reference TRBV28 and TRBJ2-7, is DVKVTQSSRYLVKRTGEKVFLECVQDMDHENMFWYRQDPGLGLRLIYFSYDVKMKEKGDIPEGYSVSREKKERFSLILESASTNQTSMYLCASSFHGSSYEQYFGPGTRLTVT.

This clone was seen a single time. V gene TRBV4-3 combines with J gene TRBJ2-2, with D uncertain. CDR1 LGHNA and CDR2 YSLEER come from the germline V gene. The CDR3 spans 16 residues. The ends were cut back, 0 bases at V and 7 bases at J, with 15 bases in the middle. CDR3 loop: CASSQDGRSGYGELFF. The CDR3 coding sequence is TGCGCCAGCAGCCAAGATGGGCGGTCCGGCTACGGGGAGCTGTTTTTT.

The CDR3 DNA reads TGTGCCAGCAGTCAGGGGGTGAACACTGAAGCTTTCTTT. It is translated as CASSQGVNTEAFF. The rearrangement links TRBV3-1 (or the pseudogene TRBV3-2) to TRBJ1-1; 7 bases fit TRBD1. This CDR3 is 13 amino acids long. Germline V gene lookup returns CDR1 LGHDT and CDR2 YNNKEL (reference sequence). The J segment lost 0 bases and the V segment lost 6 bases, leaving 1 base of the junction unmatched.

The J gene is TRBJ1-2, the V gene TRBV7-9, with 8 bases identical to TRBD1. V was clipped by 8 bases and J by 3 bases; unmatched bases: 17. Germline CDR1 reads SEHNR; CDR2 reads FQNEAQ (reference sequence). This CDR3 contains 17 residues. The CDR3 nucleotides read TGTGCCAGCCACGTGTACAGGGGGGCATGGGTGGACTATGGCTACACCTTC. It translates to CASHVYRGAWVDYGYTF.

V is TRBV28 and J is TRBJ1-4, with 9 bases identical to TRBD1. CDR1 and CDR2 from the germline V gene are MDHEN and SYDVKM. J lost 5 bases, V lost 5 bases, and 3 bases had no gene match. The CDR3 contains 14 residues. This chain's CDR3 is CASSGTGLNEKLFF. In DNA, the CDR3 is TGTGCCAGCAGTGGGACAGGGTTAAATGAAAAACTGTTTTTT.

This clone turned up a few times. V gene TRBV21-1 combines with J gene TRBJ1-1. TRBV21-1 is classified as a pseudogene. The CDR3 length is 15 residues. The CDR3 DNA sequence: TGTGCCAGCAGCAAAGTTTGCGGGAAGGGCACTGAAGCTTTCTTT. Translated: CASSKVCGKGTEAFF.

The chain has TRBV28 and TRBJ1-5; the D gene is possibly TRBD1 (6 bases). The CDR3 covers 15 residues. Looked up from germline, CDR1 is MDHEN and CDR2 is SYDVKM. V was shortened by 3 bases and J by 6 bases, with 15 bases between the two germline ends. The chain's CDR3 is CASSFSGGRGQPQHF. In DNA form, the CDR3 reads TGTGCCAGCAGTTTTTCGGGGGGCAGGGGTCAGCCCCAGCATTTT.

This clone was found once. This rearrangement joins TRBV15 to TRBJ2-3; no firm D call. Germline V gene sequence: CDR1 LNHNV, CDR2 YYDKDF (reference sequence). This CDR3 comprises 16 residues. V lost 0 bases to trimming and J lost 0 bases, with 10 bases between them. The CDR3 sequence: CATSRDPQQSTDTQYF. CDR3 DNA sequence: TGTGCCACCAGCAGAGATCCCCAACAGAGCACAGATACGCAGTATTTT.

The chain joins TRBV3-1 (or the pseudogene TRBV3-2) to TRBJ1-5; 8 bases match TRBD1. The CDR3 length is 14 residues. The V gene end was trimmed by 3 bases and the J gene end by 7 bases; junction bases not matched to a gene: 5. Per germline, CDR1 LGHDT and CDR2 YNNKEL (reference sequence). The CDR3 is CASSHQGAIQPQHF. Here the CDR3 DNA reads TGTGCCAGCAGCCACCAGGGGGCGATACAGCCCCAGCATTTT.

The V and J genes are TRBV9 and TRBJ2-1, with a possible D match to TRBD1 (5 bases). The CDR3 consists of 14 residues. V gave up 3 bases and J gave up 0 bases, with 7 bases separating them. CDR1 is SGDLS and CDR2 is YYNGEE in the germline V gene. The CDR3: CASSDRSSYNEQFF. The CDR3 nucleotides are TGTGCCAGCAGCGACAGGAGCTCCTACAATGAGCAGTTCTTC.

The chain uses TRBV25-1 and TRBJ1-3; D is unresolved. The germline gives CDR1 MGHDK, CDR2 SYGVNS. V gave up 3 bases and J gave up 5 bases, with 14 bases separating them. The CDR3 is 15 amino acids. The CDR3 sequence is CASSDDTLARNTIYF. Here the CDR3 DNA reads TGTGCCAGCAGTGACGACACTTTAGCTAGAAACACCATATATTTT.

This chain links TRBV27 with TRBJ2-6; D may be TRBD1 or TRBD2 (5 bases each). The germline gives CDR1 MNHEY, CDR2 SMNVEV (reference sequence). The CDR3 covers 18 residues. Trimming stripped 4 bases from V and 1 base from J, with 17 bases between. CDR3 residues: CASSSRGETRSGANVLTF. CDR3 in DNA: TGTGCCAGCAGTTCTAGGGGCGAAACTAGGTCTGGGGCCAACGTCCTGACTTTC.

The J gene is TRBJ2-3, the V gene TRBV6-2 or TRBV6-3; D is ambiguous. Between the trimmed V and J ends, which lost 6 bases and 0 bases, there was a span of 13 bases. Germline CDR1 reads MNHEY; CDR2 reads SVGEGT. This CDR3 region has 15 residues. The chain's CDR3 is CASSHGRASTDTQYF. The DNA of the CDR3 is TGTGCCAGCAGCCACGGACGGGCTAGCACAGATACGCAGTATTTT.

The CDR3 loop is CASSYSIAGGRTDTQYF. CDR3 DNA: TGTGCCAGCAGTTACTCGATAGCGGGAGGGCGCACAGATACGCAGTATTTT. The chain joins TRBV6-2 or TRBV6-3 to TRBJ2-3; TRBD2 matches at 11 bases. Germline V gene data show CDR1 as MNHEY and CDR2 as SVGEGT. The CDR3 runs to 17 residues. V shed 0 bases and J 1 base; nucleotides not matched to a gene: 3.

The chain combines TRBV6-1 with TRBJ2-1; possible D gene TRBD1, 6 bases. This CDR3 has 17 residues. CDR1 MNHNS and CDR2 SASEGT come from the germline V gene. V lost 4 bases and J 0 bases, leaving 16 bases between the germline ends. The CDR3 sequence is CASSAGTPYSSYNEQFF. The CDR3 DNA is TGTGCCAGCAGTGCTGGGACACCGTATAGCTCCTACAATGAGCAGTTCTTC.

The rearrangement links TRBV2 to TRBJ2-1, with TRBD2 matching 10 bases. The V segment lost 4 bases and the J segment 14 bases; nucleotides outside the gene matches: 2. Germline V gene lookup returns CDR1 SNHLY and CDR2 FYNNEI. The CDR3 spans 11 residues. CDR3 residues: CASSVSGGEFF. The CDR3 nucleotides are TGTGCCAGCAGTGTGAGCGGGGGGGAGTTCTTC.

CDR3 in DNA: TGTGCCAGTAGTAAGACCGCAGGGGTGGAGGGGGCCAACGTCCTGACTTTC. Translating gives CASSKTAGVEGANVLTF. This rearrangement joins TRBV19 to TRBJ2-6, with D perhaps matching TRBD1 (6 bases). V shed 4 bases and J shed 4 bases, with 17 bases lying between them. Germline values: CDR1 LNHDA, CDR2 SQIVND (reference sequence). CDR3 length equals 17 residues.

This chain connects TRBV7-9 to TRBJ1-2; 7 bases agree with TRBD1. CDR1 and CDR2 (germline): SEHNR, FQNEAQ (reference sequence). V gave up 5 bases and J gave up 7 bases; unmatched junction bases: 4. The CDR3 runs to 12 residues. The CDR3 is CASSPQGVGYTF. Written as DNA, the CDR3 is TGTGCCAGCAGCCCCCAGGGGGTTGGCTACACCTTC.

V is TRBV5-1 and J is TRBJ1-3, with TRBD1 identical over 7 bases. Germline CDR1 reads SGHRS; CDR2 reads YFSETQ. The CDR3 length is 14 residues. V was pared by 0 bases and J by 4 bases, with 1 base of the junction left unmatched. This chain's CDR3 is CASSLGGQGNTIYF. The CDR3 nucleotides are TGCGCCAGCAGCTTGGGGGGACAGGGAAACACCATATATTTT.

The rearrangement uses TRBV5-5 and TRBJ2-2; the D is unclear. V lost 1 base and J lost 1, with 8 bases in between. CDR3 length: 15 residues. Per the germline V gene, CDR1 is SGHKS and CDR2 is YYEKEE (reference sequence). CDR3 nucleotides: TGTGCCAGCAGCTTGCTTGGCCAGAACACCGGGGAGCTGTTTTTT. This sequence encodes CASSLLGQNTGELFF. Looking up the rest from reference TRBV5-5 and TRBJ2-2 gives the full variable domain: DAGVTQSPTHLIKTRGQQVTLRCSPISGHKSVSWYQQVLGQGPQFIFQYYEKEERGRGNFPDRFSARQFPNYSSELNVNALLLGDSALYLCASSLLGQNTGELFFGEGSRLTVL.